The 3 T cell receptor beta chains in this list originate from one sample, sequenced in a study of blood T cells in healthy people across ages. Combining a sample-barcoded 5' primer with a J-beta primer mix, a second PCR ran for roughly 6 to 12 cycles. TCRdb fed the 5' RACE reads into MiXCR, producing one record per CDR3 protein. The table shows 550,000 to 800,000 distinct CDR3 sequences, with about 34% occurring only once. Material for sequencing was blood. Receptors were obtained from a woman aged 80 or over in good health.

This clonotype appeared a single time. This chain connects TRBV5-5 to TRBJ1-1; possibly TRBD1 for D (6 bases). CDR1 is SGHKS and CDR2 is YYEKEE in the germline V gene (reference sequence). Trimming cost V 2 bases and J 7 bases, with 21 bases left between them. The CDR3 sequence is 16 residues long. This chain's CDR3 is CASSFLSGGGTNEAFF. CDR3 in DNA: TGTGCCAGCAGCTTTCTCTCTGGGGGGGGCACCAATGAAGCTTTCTTT.

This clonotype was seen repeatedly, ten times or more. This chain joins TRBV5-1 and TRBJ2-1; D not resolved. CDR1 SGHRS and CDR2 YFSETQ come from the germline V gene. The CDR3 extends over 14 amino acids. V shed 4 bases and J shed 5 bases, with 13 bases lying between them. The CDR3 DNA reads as TGCGCCAGCAGCGGGCTACAGACCAACAATGAGCAGTTCTTC. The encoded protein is CASSGLQTNNEQFF.

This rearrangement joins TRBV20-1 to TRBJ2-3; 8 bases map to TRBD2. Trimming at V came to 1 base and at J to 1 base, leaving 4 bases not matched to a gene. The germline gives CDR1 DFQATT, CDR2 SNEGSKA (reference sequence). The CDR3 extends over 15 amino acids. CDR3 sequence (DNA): TGCAGTGCTAGAGTAGCGGGATTGGGCACAGATACGCAGTATTTT. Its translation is CSARVAGLGTDTQYF.